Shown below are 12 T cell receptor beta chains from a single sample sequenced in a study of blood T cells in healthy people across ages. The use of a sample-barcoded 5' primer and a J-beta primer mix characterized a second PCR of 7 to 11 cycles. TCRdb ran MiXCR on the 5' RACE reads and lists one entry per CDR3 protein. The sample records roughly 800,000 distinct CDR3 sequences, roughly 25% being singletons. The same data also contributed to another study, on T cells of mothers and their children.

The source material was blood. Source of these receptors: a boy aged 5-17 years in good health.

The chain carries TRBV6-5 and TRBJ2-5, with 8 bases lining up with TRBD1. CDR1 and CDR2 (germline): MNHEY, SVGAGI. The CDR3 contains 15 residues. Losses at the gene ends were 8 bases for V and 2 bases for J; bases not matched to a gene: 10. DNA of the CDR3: TGTGCCAGCCGAGAGGACAGGGAGGAACAAGAGACCCAGTACTTC. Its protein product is CASREDREEQETQYF.

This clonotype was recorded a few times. The CDR3 nucleotides read TGCGCCAGCAGCTCGATTCTGGGACTTAAAGCCTACGAGCAGTACTTC. Protein product: CASSSILGLKAYEQYF. The J gene is TRBJ2-7, the V gene TRBV5-1, with TRBD2 as a possible D gene (6 bases). The V and J ends lost 3 bases and 2 bases respectively, with 18 bases between them. In germline, CDR1 is SGHRS, CDR2 YFSETQ. The CDR3 is made up of 16 amino acids. Supplemented by reference TRBV5-1 and TRBJ2-7, the full variable domain reads KAGVTQTPRYLIKTRGQQVTLSCSPISGHRSVSWYQQTPGQGLQFLFEYFSETQRNKGNFPGRFSGRQFSNSRSEMNVSTLELGDSALYLCASSSILGLKAYEQYFGPGTRLTVT.

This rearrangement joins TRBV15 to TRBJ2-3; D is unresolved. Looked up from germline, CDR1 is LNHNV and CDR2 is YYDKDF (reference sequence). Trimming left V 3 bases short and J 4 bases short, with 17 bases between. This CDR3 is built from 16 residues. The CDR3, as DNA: TGTGCCACCAGCAGGGCCCCCTTAACGCTGGCAGATACGCAGTATTTT. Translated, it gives CATSRAPLTLADTQYF.

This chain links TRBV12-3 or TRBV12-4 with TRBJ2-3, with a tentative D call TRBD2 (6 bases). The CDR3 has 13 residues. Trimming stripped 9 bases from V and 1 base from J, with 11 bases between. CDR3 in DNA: TGTGCCAGTTTGGCTAGCGGCACAGATACGCAGTATTTT. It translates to CASLASGTDTQYF.

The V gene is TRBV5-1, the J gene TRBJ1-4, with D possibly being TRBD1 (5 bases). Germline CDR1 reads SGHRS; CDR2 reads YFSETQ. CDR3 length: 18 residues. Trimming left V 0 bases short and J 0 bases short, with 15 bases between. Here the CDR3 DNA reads TGCGCCAGCAGCTTGGCGTCGAGACAGCTTGCAACTAATGAAAAACTGTTTTTT. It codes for CASSLASRQLATNEKLFF.

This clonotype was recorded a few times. CDR3 in DNA: TGTGCCAGCTCACGCCCGGACAGGGGGAAAACTGAAGCTTTCTTT. Its translation: CASSRPDRGKTEAFF. This rearrangement joins TRBV18 to TRBJ1-1; 10 positions match TRBD1. The germline V gene encodes CDR1 KGHSH and CDR2 LQKENI. J was trimmed by 5 bases and V by 4 bases; bases with no gene match: 7. There are 15 residues in the CDR3. The full variable domain, its missing parts supplied by reference TRBV18 and TRBJ1-1, is NAGVMQNPRHLVRRRGQEARLRCSPMKGHSHVYWYRQLPEEGLKFMVYLQKENIIDESGMPKERFSAEFPKEGPSILRIQQVVRGDSAAYFCASSRPDRGKTEAFFGQGTRLTVV.

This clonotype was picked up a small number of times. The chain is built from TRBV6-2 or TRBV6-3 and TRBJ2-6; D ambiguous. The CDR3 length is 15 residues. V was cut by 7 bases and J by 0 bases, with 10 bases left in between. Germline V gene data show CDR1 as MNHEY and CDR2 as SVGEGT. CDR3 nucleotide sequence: TGTGCCAGCACCGGAGTCCTCTCTGGGGCCAACGTCCTGACTTTC. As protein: CASTGVLSGANVLTF.

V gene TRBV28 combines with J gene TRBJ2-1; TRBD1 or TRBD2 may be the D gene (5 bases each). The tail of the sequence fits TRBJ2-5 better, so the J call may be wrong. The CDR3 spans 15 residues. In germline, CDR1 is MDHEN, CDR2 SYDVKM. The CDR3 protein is CASRVPGRGKETQYF. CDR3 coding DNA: TGTGCCAGCAGAGTACCGGGACGAGGGAAAGAGACCCAGTACTTC.

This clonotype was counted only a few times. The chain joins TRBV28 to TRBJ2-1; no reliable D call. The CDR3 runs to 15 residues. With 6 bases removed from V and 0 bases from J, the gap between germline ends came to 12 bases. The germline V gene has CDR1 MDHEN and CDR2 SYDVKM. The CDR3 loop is CASSDRESSYNEQFF. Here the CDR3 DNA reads TGTGCCAGCAGCGACCGAGAGAGCTCCTACAATGAGCAGTTCTTC. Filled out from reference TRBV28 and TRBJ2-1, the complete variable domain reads DVKVTQSSRYLVKRTGEKVFLECVQDMDHENMFWYRQDPGLGLRLIYFSYDVKMKEKGDIPEGYSVSREKKERFSLILESASTNQTSMYLCASSDRESSYNEQFFGPGTRLTVL.

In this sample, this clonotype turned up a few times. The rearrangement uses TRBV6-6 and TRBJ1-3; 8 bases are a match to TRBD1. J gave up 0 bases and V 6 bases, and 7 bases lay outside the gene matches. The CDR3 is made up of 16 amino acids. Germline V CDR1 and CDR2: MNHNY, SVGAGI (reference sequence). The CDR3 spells CASRLTGESSGNTIYF. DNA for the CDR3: TGTGCCAGCAGACTGACAGGGGAAAGCTCTGGAAACACCATATATTTT.

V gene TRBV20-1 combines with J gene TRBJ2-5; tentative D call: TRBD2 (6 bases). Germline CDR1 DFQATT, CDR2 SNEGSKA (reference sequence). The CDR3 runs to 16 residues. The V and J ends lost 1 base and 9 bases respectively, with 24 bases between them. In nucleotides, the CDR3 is TGCAGTGCTAGAGTTGCTGCCGGACTACCCGAATTATCCCAGTACTTC. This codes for CSARVAAGLPELSQYF.

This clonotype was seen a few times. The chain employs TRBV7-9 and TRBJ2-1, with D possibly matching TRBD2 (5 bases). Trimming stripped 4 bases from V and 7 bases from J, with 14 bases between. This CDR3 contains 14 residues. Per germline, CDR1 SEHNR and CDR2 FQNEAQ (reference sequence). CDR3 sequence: CASSSREGSNEQFF. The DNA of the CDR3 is TGTGCCAGCAGCTCCCGTGAGGGTTCGAATGAGCAGTTCTTC.